This T cell receptor beta chain was observed in a study of blood T cell repertoires in COVID-19. Study-level background: Donors in the United States, Italy and Spain gave samples during acute or convalescent COVID-19. T cells, B-cell-depleted T cells, or PBMCs provided the cDNA or gDNA that served as material.

Authors' data handling: Reference gene primer amplification gave estimated nucleated cell counts. Using immunoSEQ multiplex PCR, the repertoire was profiled, and TCRdb retains in-frame clones only, with some absent. D and trimming were read from the DNA, whereas the V and J calls and clone size are those reported in that table. The table shows under 60,000 clones, with about nine tenths occurring only once. In its sample, this clone was seen once. V dropped 3 bases and J dropped 8 bases, with 11 bases sitting between them. This CDR3 region has 13 residues. Per germline, CDR1 MNHEY and CDR2 SVGEGT. V usage is TRBV6-2 or TRBV6-3 and J usage is TRBJ2-1; unclear D gene. This receptor was obtained from a human donor in a cohort sampled during active COVID-19. Material: peripheral blood. In DNA, the CDR3 is TGTGCCAGCAGTTATTTTCGAGTGGATGAGCAGTTCTTC. This sequence encodes CASSYFRVDEQFF.